Sequencing of this TCR beta chain was carried out in a study of shared clonotypes between healthy human individuals. Across the study: CD4 naive and memory got three plates each, CD8 naive two, CD8 memory one. Study-wide results and limits: Only a few donors were included, so the genetic and exposure-history diversity represented was limited. Richness estimates generally favored naive over memory subsets.

Clones were sequenced by immunoSEQ multiplex PCR, and TCRdb holds only the in-frame ones, with some missing. The sample lists under 2.5 million clones; approximately 90% were seen once. This clone was seen once. Its antigen remains unidentified. The CDR3 spans 12 residues. V was shortened by 6 bases and J by 7 bases, with 10 bases between the two germline ends. Germline CDR1 is LNHDA and CDR2 is SQIVND (reference sequence). Sample: naive CD4+ T cells from PBMCs. The subset denotes: CD45RA+ positively selected. V and J are TRBV19 and TRBJ1-5; D not resolved. The source is a man in his late teens or twenties in good health. Some clones in this sample may be carry-over from other donors' samples. The CDR3: CASRGFRQPQHF. The CDR3 DNA reads TGTGCCAGTAGGGGGTTCCGCCAGCCCCAGCATTTT.